This TCR beta chain was found in a study of blood T cell repertoires in COVID-19. Overall study context: Spain, Italy and the United States supplied samples that represented acute and convalescent COVID-19.

The protocol was immunoSEQ multiplex PCR, while the TCRdb copy is restricted to in-frame clones and leaves out a portion. The sample has fewer than 250,000 clones, less than 90% seen once. This CDR3 spans 13 amino acids. V lost 7 bases, J lost 12 bases, and 21 bases lay in between. This clonotype was sampled from a woman of 80 years or more with COVID-19, enrolled during active disease. Sequenced material: peripheral blood. The chain carries TRBV12-3 or TRBV12-4 and TRBJ1-1; D is perhaps TRBD1 (5 bases). In DNA form, the CDR3 reads TGTGCCAGCAAAATAAGCAGGGCCTTCCAAACTTTCTTT. Its translation is CASKISRAFQTFF.